This record looks at one T cell receptor beta chain sequence and its context. What it binds is not known. This entry comes from a study of cytomegalovirus exposure and HLA in healthy donors. Study-wide results and limits: Presence/absence analyses assumed roughly uniform sequencing depth across donors, which may not hold. In a later analysis, TCR beta V- and J-gene trimming showed a link to a missense DCLRE1C variant.

The study ran its PCR with 60 Vbeta and 13 Jbeta primers. TCRdb keeps only in-frame clones here, not all; method: immunoSEQ multiplex PCR. Of roughly 290,000 clones in the sample, over 85% were seen once. The sequencing sample was made of PBMCs. The sequence was obtained from a woman aged 18-29 years in good health and CMV-seronegative.

The CDR3, as DNA: TGTGCCTGGAGCCTCGGGGGGGTGACGAGGACCGGGGAGCTGTTTTTT. Translated: CAWSLGGVTRTGELFF. This chain connects TRBV30 to TRBJ2-2; TRBD2 matches at 8 bases. The germline V gene has CDR1 GTSNPN and CDR2 SVGIG (reference sequence). This CDR3 contains 16 residues. V shed 3 bases and J 5 bases; nucleotides not matched to a gene: 11.